The 28 T cell receptor beta chains listed next were all sequenced from one sample in a study of cytomegalovirus exposure and HLA in healthy donors. The PCR was carried out with 60 Vbeta primers and 13 Jbeta primers. The repertoire was sequenced with immunoSEQ multiplex PCR; TCRdb's copy has only in-frame clones and lacks some. The table shows around 140,000 clones, with about 61% occurring only once. The sequenced sample consisted of PBMCs. These receptors all come from a male donor in good health and CMV-seronegative.

This clone came up a few times. The chain is built from TRBV5-1 and TRBJ2-1, with a possible D match to TRBD2 (6 bases). Trimming removed 0 bases at V and 1 base at J, with 11 bases between. Germline CDR1 and CDR2: SGHRS and YFSETQ. The CDR3 has 16 residues. The CDR3 loop reads CASSLGAGRSYNEQFF. In nucleotides, the CDR3 is TGCGCCAGCAGCTTGGGGGCGGGGAGATCCTACAATGAGCAGTTCTTC.

The chain carries TRBV28 and TRBJ2-3, with TRBD2 identical over 7 bases. Germline V gives CDR1 MDHEN, CDR2 SYDVKM. J lost 4 bases, V lost 3 bases, and 13 bases had no gene match. The CDR3 totals 17 residues. The CDR3 DNA follows: TGTGCCAGCAGTTTTCTCGTGTCCCCGGCGGGGGCAGATACGCAGTATTTT. Its protein is CASSFLVSPAGADTQYF.

V gene TRBV7-2 combines with J gene TRBJ2-7; D is perhaps TRBD1 (6 bases). Trimming shortened V by 0 bases and J by 3 bases, and 12 bases separated the two germline ends. The V gene's germline CDR1 is SGHTA and CDR2 FQGNSA. The CDR3 spans 15 residues. The CDR3 sequence: CASSLAPGQHYEQYF. CDR3 in DNA: TGTGCCAGCAGCTTAGCACCGGGACAACACTACGAGCAGTACTTC.

The rearrangement joins TRBV7-8 to TRBJ1-5; unclear D gene. Trimming cost V 5 bases and J 2 bases, with 13 bases left between them. Germline-derived CDR1 and CDR2 are SGHVS and FQNEAQ. This CDR3 region has 15 residues. In DNA form, the CDR3 reads TGTGCCAGCAGCCGCGAAGCATCCCGCAATCAGCCCCAGCATTTT. It yields the protein CASSREASRNQPQHF.

The CDR3 region has the DNA TGCGCCAGCAGCCTCAAGTCAGGGGCGGTTCCCTCCTACGAGCAGTACTTC. Protein sequence: CASSLKSGAVPSYEQYF. The J gene is TRBJ2-7, the V gene TRBV4-1; tentatively, D is TRBD1 (6 bases). With 4 bases removed from V and 0 bases from J, the gap between germline ends came to 19 bases. The CDR3 length is 17 residues. The V gene's germline CDR1 is MGHRA and CDR2 YSYEKL.

V usage is TRBV7-6 and J usage is TRBJ2-7; D not certain. This CDR3 comprises 14 residues. Trimming took off 1 base at V and 0 bases at J, with 7 bases between the two ends. Germline V lookup: CDR1 SGHVS, CDR2 FNYEAQ. CDR3 sequence: CASSLESGSYEQYF. The CDR3 DNA reads as TGTGCCAGCAGCTTAGAATCGGGCTCCTACGAGCAGTACTTC.

The chain employs TRBV18 and TRBJ1-3; D might be TRBD1 (5 bases). V lost 6 bases to trimming and J lost 5 bases, with 20 bases between them. The CDR3 is made up of 16 amino acids. CDR1 is KGHSH, CDR2 LQKENI, per germline. CDR3 sequence (DNA): TGTGCCAGCTCCCTATTACAGGACGGGCCCAGAAACACCATATATTTT. Its translation is CASSLLQDGPRNTIYF.

This clone was seen a handful of times. The V gene is TRBV2, the J gene TRBJ2-1; TRBD1 agrees at 7 bases. Germline CDR1 is SNHLY and CDR2 is FYNNEI. This CDR3 region has 16 residues. The ends lost 6 bases at V and 3 bases at J; junction bases unmatched: 11. This CDR3 reads CASRASRDRDYNEQFF. The CDR3, as DNA: TGTGCCAGCAGGGCCAGCCGGGACAGAGACTACAATGAGCAGTTCTTC.

This chain uses TRBV5-1 with TRBJ1-2; D is perhaps TRBD1 (5 bases). The CDR3 spans 14 residues. Looked up from germline, CDR1 is SGHRS and CDR2 is YFSETQ. V shed 0 bases and J shed 2 bases, with 8 bases lying between them. CDR3 nucleotide sequence: TGCGCCAGCAGCTTGGCCCCAGGGAACTATGGCTACACCTTC. Translating gives CASSLAPGNYGYTF.

V gene TRBV5-5 combines with J gene TRBJ2-3, with a possible D match to TRBD2 (6 bases). Germline V gene lookup returns CDR1 SGHKS and CDR2 YYEKEE (reference sequence). CDR3 length equals 12 residues. Trimming removed 4 bases from V and 6 bases from J, with 9 bases in between. The CDR3 loop reads CASSLALDTQYF. The CDR3 DNA is TGTGCCAGCAGCCTAGCGTTGGATACGCAGTATTTT.

The chain has TRBV19 and TRBJ1-6, with TRBD1 as a possible D gene (5 bases). The V and J ends lost 8 bases and 4 bases respectively, with 12 bases between them. Germline loops: CDR1 LNHDA, CDR2 SQIVND (reference sequence). This CDR3 has 14 residues. The CDR3 nucleotides read TGTGCCAGTGGGACTTCTGCTTATAATTCACCCCTCCACTTT. This gives the protein CASGTSAYNSPLHF.

About this clone: This sample also contains other DNA sequences that code for the same CDR3. This sequence joins TRBV7-2 and TRBJ2-1, with a weak D call TRBD2 (5 bases). Looked up from germline, CDR1 is SGHTA and CDR2 is FQGNSA. The CDR3 sequence is 12 residues long. V lost 1 base and J 8 bases, leaving 6 bases between the germline ends. CDR3 coding DNA: TGTGCCAGCAGCTTAGTGAGGGATGAGCAGTTCTTC. Translated: CASSLVRDEQFF.

The chain has TRBV11-2 and TRBJ2-3, with D perhaps matching TRBD2 (6 bases). The CDR3 spans 14 residues. Germline CDR1 is SGHAT and CDR2 is FQNNGV. The germline V and J ends were trimmed by 8 bases and 4 bases, with 16 bases remaining between them. CDR3 DNA sequence: TGTGCCAGCGGACCCCTGACTAGTGCAGATACGCAGTATTTT. Its translation: CASGPLTSADTQYF.

This chain connects TRBV6-5 to TRBJ2-7; 7 bases fit TRBD1. The trim removed 6 bases at V and 7 bases at J, leaving 15 bases unmatched. Germline V gene sequence: CDR1 MNHEY, CDR2 SVGAGI. This CDR3 contains 15 residues. Here the CDR3 reads CASSRRDSSPFEQYF. In DNA form, the CDR3 reads TGTGCCAGCAGCCGTAGGGACAGCTCCCCGTTTGAGCAGTACTTC.

This clone was observed a handful of times. The gene calls are TRBV2 and TRBJ2-5; D may be TRBD2 (5 bases). Germline V gene lookup returns CDR1 SNHLY and CDR2 FYNNEI. V was clipped by 6 bases and J by 5 bases, with 13 bases between them. This CDR3 is built from 13 residues. Here the CDR3 DNA reads TGTGCCAGCAGGTCGGGGTGGCGCGAGACCCAGTACTTC. As protein: CASRSGWRETQYF.

This clone was seen more than once but under ten times. The chain recombines TRBV9 with TRBJ1-2; TRBD1 agrees at 8 bases. In germline, CDR1 is SGDLS, CDR2 YYNGEE. J gave up 7 bases and V 0 bases, and 8 bases lay outside the gene matches. This CDR3 is built from 15 residues. The CDR3 spells CASSVGPGDRGGYTF. The DNA of the CDR3 is TGTGCCAGCAGCGTAGGCCCCGGAGACAGGGGTGGCTACACCTTC.

The chain links TRBV6-5 to TRBJ2-1, with D perhaps TRBD1 (6 bases). The CDR3 is made up of 14 amino acids. Germline V gives CDR1 MNHEY, CDR2 SVGAGI. Trimming cost V 8 bases and J 4 bases, with 15 bases left between them. The CDR3 DNA sequence: TGTGCCAGCTCCAGCCCGCAGGGGTACAATGAGCAGTTCTTC. The encoded protein is CASSSPQGYNEQFF.

Here the CDR3 reads CASSPTSETTDTQYF. CDR3 coding DNA: TGTGCCAGCAGCCCAACTAGCGAGACCACAGATACGCAGTATTTT. The chain couples TRBV7-9 to TRBJ2-3; 7 nucleotides agree with TRBD2. In germline, CDR1 is SEHNR, CDR2 FQNEAQ (reference sequence). This CDR3 is 15 amino acids long. The trim removed 5 bases at V and 2 bases at J, leaving 7 bases unmatched.

The rearrangement links TRBV4-3 to TRBJ1-5, with D unclear. V lost 2 bases and J 6 bases, leaving 11 bases between the germline ends. This CDR3 comprises 14 residues. Per germline, CDR1 LGHNA and CDR2 YSLEER. The CDR3 loop reads CASSQHRYGQPQHF. For the CDR3, the DNA is TGCGCCAGCAGCCAACATCGTTACGGTCAGCCCCAGCATTTT.

The chain recombines TRBV11-1 with TRBJ1-5; no definite D call. Germline values: CDR1 SGHAT, CDR2 FQDESV (reference sequence). The V gene lost 0 bases and the J gene lost 5 bases, with 8 bases spanning the gap. The CDR3 spans 14 residues. CDR3 DNA: TGTGCCAGCAGCTTAGCTCCCGAGGATCAGCCCCAGCATTTT. This codes for CASSLAPEDQPQHF.

The CDR3, as DNA: TGTGCCTACCACAGGGCGGTGGATTCACCCCTCCACTTT. This sequence encodes CAYHRAVDSPLHF. The chain couples TRBV30 to TRBJ1-6, with D maybe TRBD1 (6 bases). Between the trimmed V and J ends, which lost 7 bases and 8 bases, there was a span of 15 bases. The CDR3 totals 13 residues. Germline loops: CDR1 GTSNPN, CDR2 SVGIG (reference sequence).

This clone was seen a handful of times. The chain links TRBV28 to TRBJ1-4, with a tentative D call TRBD1 (6 bases). Germline V gene lookup returns CDR1 MDHEN and CDR2 SYDVKM. V was cut by 6 bases and J by 8 bases, with 19 bases left in between. The CDR3 loop spans 15 amino acids. The CDR3 protein is CASSNSGATWEKLFF. CDR3 coding DNA: TGTGCCAGCAGCAATTCAGGGGCCACCTGGGAAAAACTGTTTTTT.

This clone is a singleton in its sample. The rearrangement joins TRBV19 to TRBJ1-1, with D perhaps matching TRBD1 (6 bases). The germline CDR1 and CDR2 sequences are LNHDA and SQIVND (reference sequence). Trimming cost V 11 bases and J 4 bases, with 20 bases left between them. There are 14 residues in the CDR3. DNA of the CDR3: TGTGCCGCTCGCGCAGGCCAGGGGCCCACTGAAGCTTTCTTT. It translates to CAARAGQGPTEAFF.

The rearrangement links TRBV18 to TRBJ1-2; TRBD1 agrees at 7 bases. The V segment lost 6 bases and the J segment 8 bases; nucleotides outside the gene matches: 12. This CDR3 comprises 14 residues. Per germline, CDR1 KGHSH and CDR2 LQKENI. The CDR3 DNA is TGTGCCAGCTCCGGGACAGCCGAGGCTATGGGCTACACCTTC. Protein: CASSGTAEAMGYTF. Based on the CDR3 plus reference TRBV18 and TRBJ1-2, the full variable domain is NAGVMQNPRHLVRRRGQEARLRCSPMKGHSHVYWYRQLPEEGLKFMVYLQKENIIDESGMPKERFSAEFPKEGPSILRIQQVVRGDSAAYFCASSGTAEAMGYTFGSGTRLTVV.

The V gene is TRBV19, the J gene TRBJ2-7; 7 bases align to TRBD2. CDR3 length: 14 residues. J lost 3 bases, V lost 2 bases, and 4 bases had no gene match. Germline CDR1 reads LNHDA; CDR2 reads SQIVND (reference sequence). The CDR3 spells CASSIWGGLYEQYF. CDR3 nucleotide sequence: TGTGCCAGTAGTATATGGGGGGGTCTCTACGAGCAGTACTTC.

This clone was picked up a small number of times. The CDR3 nucleotides read TGTGCCAGCACCAGAGATAGCAACACTGAAGCTTTCTTT. It codes for CASTRDSNTEAFF. The chain links TRBV6-5 to TRBJ1-1; D is undetermined. Germline V gives CDR1 MNHEY, CDR2 SVGAGI. V lost 7 bases to trimming and J lost 2 bases, with 11 bases between them. The CDR3 extends over 13 amino acids.

This clone is categorized as medium-sized. One end of the junction is discordant with germline, which a read error may explain. This chain uses TRBV30 with TRBJ2-7, with 9 bases that match TRBD1. The CDR3 has 11 residues. Germline V CDR1 and CDR2: GTSNPN, SVGIG (reference sequence). The CDR3 loop reads CAWSLGTGRSF. CDR3 DNA: TGTGCCTGGAGCCTCGGGACAGGGAGGAGCTTC.

The chain recombines TRBV7-6 with TRBJ1-6; no clear D gene. This CDR3 has 15 amino acids. Trimming left V 5 bases short and J 0 bases short, with 8 bases between. Germline assignment: CDR1 SGHVS and CDR2 FNYEAQ. In DNA form, the CDR3 reads TGTGCCAGCAGCCGTACGAGCTCCTATAATTCACCCCTCCACTTT. It specifies CASSRTSSYNSPLHF.